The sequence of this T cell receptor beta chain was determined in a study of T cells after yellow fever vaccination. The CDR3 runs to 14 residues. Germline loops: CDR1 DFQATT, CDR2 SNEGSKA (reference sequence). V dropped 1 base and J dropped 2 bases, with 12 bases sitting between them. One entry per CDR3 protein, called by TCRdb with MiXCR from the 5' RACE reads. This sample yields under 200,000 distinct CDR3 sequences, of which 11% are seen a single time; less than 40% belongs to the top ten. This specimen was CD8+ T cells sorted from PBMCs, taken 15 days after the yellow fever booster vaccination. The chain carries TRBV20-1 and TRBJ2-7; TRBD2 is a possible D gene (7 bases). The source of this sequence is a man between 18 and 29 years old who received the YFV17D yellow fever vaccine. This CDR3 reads CSARVRGRAYEQYV. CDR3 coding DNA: TGCAGTGCTAGAGTGCGGGGGCGGGCCTACGAGCAGTACGTC.